This T cell receptor (beta chain) came from a study of T cell repertoires in cytomegalovirus infection. Details on this clonotype: The antigen remains unidentified.

Germline values: CDR1 SQVTM, CDR2 ANQGSEA. Trimming cost V 6 bases and J 9 bases; bases outside gene matches: 14. CDR3 size: 14 residues. TCRdb used MiXCR to reprocess the reads, holding one entry per CDR3 protein. The table lists hundreds of thousands of distinct CDR3 sequences, around a third of them singletons. The TCR was taken from a human donor in good health (CMV status not recorded). Some clones in this sample may be carry-over from other donors' samples. The sample consisted of cultured PBMCs, taken from culture after CMV antigen stimulation. The chain has TRBV29-1 and TRBJ2-1; 7 nucleotides agree with TRBD1. The CDR3 reads CSVESNDRAGEQFF. The CDR3, as DNA: TGCAGCGTGGAATCAAATGACAGGGCAGGTGAGCAGTTCTTC.